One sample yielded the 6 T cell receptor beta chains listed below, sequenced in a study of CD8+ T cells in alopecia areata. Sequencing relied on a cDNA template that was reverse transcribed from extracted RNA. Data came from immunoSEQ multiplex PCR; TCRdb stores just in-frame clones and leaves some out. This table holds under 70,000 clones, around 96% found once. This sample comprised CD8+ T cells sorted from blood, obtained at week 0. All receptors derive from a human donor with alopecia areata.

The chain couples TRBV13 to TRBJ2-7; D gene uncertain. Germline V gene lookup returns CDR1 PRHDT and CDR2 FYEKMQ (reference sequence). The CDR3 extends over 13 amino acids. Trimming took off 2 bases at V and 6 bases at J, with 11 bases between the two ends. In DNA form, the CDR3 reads TGTGCCAGCAGCTTAAAGGGTATGGGCGAGCAGTACTTC. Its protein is CASSLKGMGEQYF.

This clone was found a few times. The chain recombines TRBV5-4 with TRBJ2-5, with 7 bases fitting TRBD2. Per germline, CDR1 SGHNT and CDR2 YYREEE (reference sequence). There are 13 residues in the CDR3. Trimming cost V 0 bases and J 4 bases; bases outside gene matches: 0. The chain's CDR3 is CASSLGEGETQYF. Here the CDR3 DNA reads TGTGCCAGCAGCTTGGGGGAGGGAGAGACCCAGTACTTC. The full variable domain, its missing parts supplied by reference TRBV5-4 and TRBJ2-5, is ETGVTQSPTHLIKTRGQQVTLRCSSQSGHNTVSWYQQALGQGPQFIFQYYREEENGRGNFPPRFSGLQFPNYSSELNVNALELDDSALYLCASSLGEGETQYFGPGTRLLVL.

The DNA of the CDR3 is TGTGCCAGCAGCACCCCTCAGGGGGCCGCTTTTGAAAAACTGTTTTTT. This encodes CASSTPQGAAFEKLFF. The chain is built from TRBV7-6 and TRBJ1-4, with TRBD1 matching 8 bases. Trimming at V came to 5 bases and at J to 7 bases, leaving 12 bases not matched to a gene. The germline V gene has CDR1 SGHVS and CDR2 FNYEAQ. This CDR3 comprises 16 residues.

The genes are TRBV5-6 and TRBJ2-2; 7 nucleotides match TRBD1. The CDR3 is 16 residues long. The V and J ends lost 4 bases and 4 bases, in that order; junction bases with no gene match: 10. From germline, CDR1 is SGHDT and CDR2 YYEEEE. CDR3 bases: TGTGCCAGCAGCACCGGAGGACAGGTTCTCACCGGGGAGCTGTTTTTT. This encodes CASSTGGQVLTGELFF. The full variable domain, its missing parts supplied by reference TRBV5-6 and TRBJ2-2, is DAGVTQSPTHLIKTRGQQVTLRCSPKSGHDTVSWYQQALGQGPQFIFQYYEEEERQRGNFPDRFSGHQFPNYSSELNVNALLLGDSALYLCASSTGGQVLTGELFFGEGSRLTVL.

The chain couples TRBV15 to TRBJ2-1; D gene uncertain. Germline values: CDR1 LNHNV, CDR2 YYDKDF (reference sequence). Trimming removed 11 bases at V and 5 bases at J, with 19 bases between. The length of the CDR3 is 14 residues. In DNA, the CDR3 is TGTGCCTCAGGACGTGGCCAAATCGACAATGAGCAGTTCTTC. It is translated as CASGRGQIDNEQFF.

CDR3 protein: CASSRPSGTNEQYF. In nucleotides, the CDR3 is TGCGCCAGCAGCCGGCCTTCGGGGACCAACGAGCAGTACTTC. V usage is TRBV4-1 and J usage is TRBJ2-7; perhaps D is TRBD1 or TRBD2 (5 bases each). The V and J ends lost 4 bases and 5 bases respectively, with 15 bases between them. Per the germline V gene, CDR1 is MGHRA and CDR2 is YSYEKL. The CDR3 loop spans 14 amino acids.